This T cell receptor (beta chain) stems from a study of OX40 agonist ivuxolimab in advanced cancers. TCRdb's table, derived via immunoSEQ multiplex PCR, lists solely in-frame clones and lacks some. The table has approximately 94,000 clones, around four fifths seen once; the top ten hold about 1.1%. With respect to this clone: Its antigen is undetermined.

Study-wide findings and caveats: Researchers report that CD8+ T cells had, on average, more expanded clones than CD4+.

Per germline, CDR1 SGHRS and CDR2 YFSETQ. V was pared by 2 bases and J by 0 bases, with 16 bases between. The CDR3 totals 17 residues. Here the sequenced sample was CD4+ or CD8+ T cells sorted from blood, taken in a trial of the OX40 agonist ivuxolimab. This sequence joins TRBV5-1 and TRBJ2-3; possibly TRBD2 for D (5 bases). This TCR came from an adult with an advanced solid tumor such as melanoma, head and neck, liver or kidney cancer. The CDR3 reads CASSFVVLAASTDTQYF. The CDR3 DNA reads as TGCGCCAGCAGCTTCGTCGTGCTAGCCGCTAGCACAGATACGCAGTATTTT.